This entry lists 23 T cell receptor beta chains sequenced from one sample in a study of T cells in Graves' hyperthyroidism and ophthalmopathy. TCR beta CDR3 regions were amplified from RNA transcripts. The TCR CDR3 first-round RT-PCR relied on the HTBI primer set. TCRdb re-analysed the multiplex PCR reads in MiXCR, keeping a single row per CDR3 protein. The sample includes approximately 380,000 distinct CDR3 sequences, 11% to 15% of them seen just once. Material: blood. The receptors originated from a man aged 45-65 years with Graves' ophthalmopathy.

This clonotype was counted many times. The genes are TRBV5-1 and TRBJ1-1; the match to TRBD1 covers 7 bases. This CDR3 has 15 amino acids. The V and J ends lost 4 bases and 1 base, in that order; junction bases with no gene match: 7. Germline V CDR1 and CDR2: SGHRS, YFSETQ. The chain's CDR3 is CASSKRDRPNTEAFF. CDR3 nucleotides: TGCGCCAGCAGCAAGAGGGACAGACCGAACACTGAAGCTTTCTTT.

This clonotype was detected only a few times. The chain links TRBV19 to TRBJ2-7; no firm D call. Per the germline V gene, CDR1 is LNHDA and CDR2 is SQIVND (reference sequence). The V end lost 5 bases, the J end lost 3 bases, and 11 bases lay between the germline ends. This CDR3 is 13 amino acids long. CDR3 residues: CASSSSWGYEQYF. CDR3 DNA sequence: TGTGCCAGTAGTTCTTCATGGGGCTACGAGCAGTACTTC.

The J gene is TRBJ2-6, the V gene TRBV5-1; D not resolved. The CDR3 consists of 16 residues. Germline-derived CDR1 and CDR2 are SGHRS and YFSETQ. The germline V and J ends were trimmed by 0 bases and 1 base, with 8 bases remaining between them. CDR3 DNA sequence: TGCGCCAGCAGCTTGGCGGCCAGGTCTGGGGCCAACGTCCTGACTTTC. It codes for CASSLAARSGANVLTF. The full variable domain, rest sourced from reference TRBV5-1 and TRBJ2-6, is KAGVTQTPRYLIKTRGQQVTLSCSPISGHRSVSWYQQTPGQGLQFLFEYFSETQRNKGNFPGRFSGRQFSNSRSEMNVSTLELGDSALYLCASSLAARSGANVLTFGAGSRLTVL.

This clonotype showed up just a few times. The rearrangement uses TRBV10-3 and TRBJ2-5; D is possibly TRBD2 (6 bases). CDR1 ENHRY and CDR2 SYGVKD come from the germline V gene. Trimming removed 0 bases from V and 7 bases from J, with 12 bases in between. This CDR3 comprises 14 residues. The CDR3 coding sequence is TGTGCCATCAGTGAGTCCGGGACTTACCCGACCCAGTACTTC. Translated, it gives CAISESGTYPTQYF.

This clonotype was picked up many times. The chain employs TRBV12-3 or TRBV12-4 and TRBJ2-1, with 8 nucleotides matching TRBD2. After removal of 3 bases from V and 4 bases from J, the junction contained 11 bases not matched to a gene. The CDR3 loop spans 17 amino acids. The DNA of the CDR3 is TGTGCCAGCAGTTTTGGTAGCGGGATCCAAACGTACAATGAGCAGTTCTTC. This translates into CASSFGSGIQTYNEQFF.

V usage is TRBV5-1 and J usage is TRBJ1-5; 8 bases are a match to TRBD1. Germline CDR1 SGHRS, CDR2 YFSETQ. This CDR3 contains 15 residues. With 4 bases clipped from V and 3 bases from J, the junction kept 6 bases outside the gene matches. The CDR3 protein is CASSPTGVPNQPQHF. DNA for the CDR3: TGCGCCAGCAGCCCGACAGGGGTCCCCAATCAGCCCCAGCATTTT.

This clonotype was recorded many times. The chain combines TRBV6-1 with TRBJ1-5, with a tentative D call TRBD1 (5 bases). Trimming removed 3 bases at V and 6 bases at J, with 15 bases between. The length of the CDR3 is 15 residues. Germline-derived CDR1 and CDR2 are MNHNS and SASEGT. The CDR3 loop is CASSDPSGQGQPQHF. Here the CDR3 DNA reads TGTGCCAGCAGTGACCCGTCGGGGCAGGGTCAGCCCCAGCATTTT.

This clonotype was counted ten times or more. The rearrangement joins TRBV20-1 to TRBJ2-5, with TRBD2 matching 14 bases. This CDR3 contains 18 residues. J gave up 0 bases and V 0 bases, and 6 bases lay outside the gene matches. Germline CDR1 is DFQATT and CDR2 is SNEGSKA (reference sequence). CDR3 DNA sequence: TGCAGTGCTAGAGATGGACTAGCGGGAGGATATGACCAAGAGACCCAGTACTTC. It yields the protein CSARDGLAGGYDQETQYF.

This clonotype has ten or more counts. The chain combines TRBV7-9 with TRBJ2-7, with 9 bases identical to TRBD1. Germline V lookup: CDR1 SEHNR, CDR2 FQNEAQ (reference sequence). V was clipped by 5 bases and J by 7 bases; unmatched bases: 9. The CDR3 contains 14 residues. The CDR3 region has the DNA TGTGCCAGCAGCGGCGGGACAGGGTCTGTAGAGCAGTACTTC. Its translation: CASSGGTGSVEQYF.

This clonotype was counted at least ten times. The V and J genes are TRBV11-2 and TRBJ2-1, with D uncertain. The CDR3 is 15 residues long. Per the germline V gene, CDR1 is SGHAT and CDR2 is FQNNGV. Trimming left V 5 bases short and J 0 bases short, with 11 bases between. The CDR3 here is CASSPYRSSYNEQFF. The CDR3 coding sequence is TGTGCCAGCAGCCCCTATAGGAGCTCCTACAATGAGCAGTTCTTC.

The sample holds many counts of this clonotype. This chain joins TRBV20-1 and TRBJ1-6; 8 nucleotides match TRBD1. Germline CDR1 is DFQATT and CDR2 is SNEGSKA (reference sequence). Trimming at V came to 6 bases and at J to 6 bases, leaving 4 bases not matched to a gene. The CDR3 loop spans 13 amino acids. The CDR3 nucleotides read TGCAGTGCAAAGACAGGGGTTAATTCACCCCTCCACTTT. Encoded protein: CSAKTGVNSPLHF.

This clonotype has a count of ten or more. The rearrangement links TRBV3-1 to TRBJ2-7; 10 nucleotides match TRBD1. The germline V gene has CDR1 LGHDT and CDR2 YNNKEL (reference sequence). CDR3 length equals 15 residues. The junction had 6 bases not matched to a gene; V was cut back by 4 bases and J by 3 bases. The CDR3 loop reads CASSPVDRGVYEQYF. CDR3 coding DNA: TGTGCCAGCAGCCCCGTGGACAGGGGGGTCTACGAGCAGTACTTC.

This clonotype was detected many times. The chain combines TRBV7-8 with TRBJ2-5; perhaps TRBD2 as D (6 bases). V dropped 5 bases and J dropped 1 base, with 11 bases sitting between them. The CDR3 sequence is 14 residues long. Germline V gives CDR1 SGHVS, CDR2 FQNEAQ. CDR3 amino acids: CASSPQRVQETQYF. The CDR3 bases are TGTGCCAGCAGCCCCCAGCGGGTCCAAGAGACCCAGTACTTC.

This clonotype has just a few counts. The chain employs TRBV29-1 and TRBJ1-5; tentative D call: TRBD1 (6 bases). There are 12 residues in the CDR3. Trimming removed 5 bases at V and 5 bases at J, with 10 bases between. Germline CDR1 reads SQVTM; CDR2 reads ANQGSEA. The CDR3 here is CSVTGQDQPQHF. The CDR3 nucleotides are TGCAGCGTTACAGGGCAGGATCAGCCCCAGCATTTT.

This clonotype was detected a few times. For the CDR3, the DNA is TGCAGTGCTAGAGATGGGGCATTCTCTGGAAATGAGCAGTTCTTC. Translating it yields CSARDGAFSGNEQFF. This chain connects TRBV20-1 to TRBJ2-1; TRBD1 is a possible D gene (5 bases). The CDR3 has 15 amino acids. Germline V gene data show CDR1 as DFQATT and CDR2 as SNEGSKA (reference sequence). The ends were cut back, 0 bases at V and 7 bases at J, with 16 bases in the middle.

This clonotype was recorded many times. The gene calls are TRBV5-6 and TRBJ2-5; 9 nucleotides align to TRBD1. From germline, CDR1 is SGHDT and CDR2 YYEEEE. This CDR3 contains 16 residues. Unmatched junction bases numbered 4, after V lost 1 base and J lost 0 bases. CDR3 DNA sequence: TGTGCCAGCAGCTTGACCGGGACAGGGTACCAAGAGACCCAGTACTTC. It specifies CASSLTGTGYQETQYF.

This clonotype has a count of ten or more. This chain joins TRBV5-8 and TRBJ2-5; weak D call: TRBD1 (6 bases). The germline CDR1 and CDR2 sequences are SGHTS and YDEGEE. This CDR3 is built from 14 residues. The V and J ends lost 3 bases and 1 base respectively, with 10 bases between them. The chain's CDR3 is CASSSGTTQETQYF. The CDR3 nucleotides are TGTGCCAGCAGCTCCGGGACAACCCAAGAGACCCAGTACTTC.

There are many counts of this clonotype. The rearrangement links TRBV7-6 to TRBJ2-3; D not resolved. The germline V and J ends were trimmed by 5 bases and 2 bases, with 17 bases remaining between them. This CDR3 is built from 16 residues. Per the germline V gene, CDR1 is SGHVS and CDR2 is FNYEAQ. The CDR3 region is CASSAVLAHITDTQYF. In DNA form, the CDR3 reads TGTGCCAGCAGCGCCGTGTTAGCCCACATCACAGATACGCAGTATTTT. The full variable domain, its missing parts supplied by reference TRBV7-6 and TRBJ2-3, is GAGVSQSPRYKVTKRGQDVALRCDPISGHVSLYWYRQALGQGPEFLTYFNYEAQQDKSGLPNDRFSAERPEGSISTLTIQRTEQRDSAMYRCASSAVLAHITDTQYFGPGTRLTVL.

The rearrangement links TRBV5-1 to TRBJ1-1; 10 bases agree with TRBD1. J was trimmed by 3 bases and V by 7 bases; bases with no gene match: 6. The CDR3 totals 14 residues. Germline-derived CDR1 and CDR2 are SGHRS and YFSETQ. CDR3 protein: CASGTGDRYTEAFF. CDR3 in DNA: TGCGCCAGCGGGACAGGGGATAGGTACACTGAAGCTTTCTTT. The variable domain in full, with the rest retrieved from reference TRBV5-1 and TRBJ1-1, is KAGVTQTPRYLIKTRGQQVTLSCSPISGHRSVSWYQQTPGQGLQFLFEYFSETQRNKGNFPGRFSGRQFSNSRSEMNVSTLELGDSALYLCASGTGDRYTEAFFGQGTRLTVV.

This clonotype has at least ten counts. The chain combines TRBV10-3 with TRBJ2-7, with 13 bases lining up with TRBD2. V trimming: 3 bases; J trimming: 3 bases; junction bases outside the gene matches: 5. The CDR3 is made up of 16 amino acids. CDR1 and CDR2 (germline): ENHRY, SYGVKD. CDR3 nucleotide sequence: TGTGCCATCAGTGATCCCGGGACTAGCGGGAACTACGAGCAGTACTTC. Its protein product is CAISDPGTSGNYEQYF.

Many counts were recorded for this clonotype. The V gene is TRBV5-1, the J gene TRBJ1-2; 10 bases map to TRBD1. CDR1 and CDR2 from the germline V gene are SGHRS and YFSETQ. This CDR3 comprises 16 residues. Losses at the gene ends were 4 bases for V and 6 bases for J; bases not matched to a gene: 12. The CDR3 coding sequence is TGCGCCAGCAGCCTAGCCGGGACAGGGGTAGGTCATGGCTACACCTTC. Protein sequence: CASSLAGTGVGHGYTF. The entire variable domain, with the rest obtained from reference TRBV5-1 and TRBJ1-2, is as follows: KAGVTQTPRYLIKTRGQQVTLSCSPISGHRSVSWYQQTPGQGLQFLFEYFSETQRNKGNFPGRFSGRQFSNSRSEMNVSTLELGDSALYLCASSLAGTGVGHGYTFGSGTRLTVV.

The chain is built from TRBV15 and TRBJ2-4, with no clear D. The germline V and J ends were trimmed by 8 bases and 4 bases, with 15 bases remaining between them. The CDR3 is 14 amino acids. Germline V gene data show CDR1 as LNHNV and CDR2 as YYDKDF (reference sequence). CDR3 nucleotides: TGTGCCACCTTGAGTGGGGTCGGGAAAAACATTCAGTACTTC. It codes for CATLSGVGKNIQYF.

This clonotype was seen only a few times. This rearrangement joins TRBV4-1 to TRBJ2-2; D is uncertain. CDR1 and CDR2 (germline): MGHRA, YSYEKL. Trimming removed 0 bases at V and 8 bases at J, with 19 bases between. The CDR3 totals 17 residues. CDR3 protein: CASSQDWPLRIAGELFF. The CDR3 nucleotides read TGCGCCAGCAGCCAAGATTGGCCTTTGCGTATAGCTGGGGAGCTGTTTTTT.